These T cell receptor beta chains were read from a single sample in a study of T-cell memory formation after mild COVID-19. TCRdb itself ran the 5' RACE reads through MiXCR, one entry per CDR3 protein. The sample holds more than 450,000 distinct CDR3 sequences, roughly 18% seen once. The specimen sequenced was PBMCs or a T cell subset sorted from them (not recorded which). The receptors here all came from an adult woman who had mild COVID-19 (a few samples of this study predate the infection). Cell type and time point are not known. Both conserved end residues are part of each CDR3. The order of the fields is V gene, J gene, CDR3 protein.

TRBV12-3/TRBV12-4	TRBJ1-5	CASSFRGAQPQHF
TRBV4-3	TRBJ2-2	CASSPERGRTGELFF
TRBV30	TRBJ2-6	CAWSHTGANVLTF
TRBV6-4	TRBJ1-2	CASSATGTGISGYTF
TRBV20-1	TRBJ2-7	CSASPSTGSPYEQYF
TRBV19	TRBJ2-1	CASSMRWSSYNEQFF
TRBV29-1	TRBJ2-7	CSVLAPSSYEQYF
TRBV6-5	TRBJ2-6	CASSVPSSGANVLTF
TRBV7-8	TRBJ2-1	CASSILPAQDESEDEQFF
TRBV6-1	TRBJ1-4	CASTPRGGNEKLFF
TRBV4-1	TRBJ1-5	CASSQATPEVQHF
TRBV29-1	TRBJ2-2	CSVDRGDTGELFF
TRBV4-1	TRBJ2-4	CASSLTGLLSSKNIQYF
TRBV5-1	TRBJ2-1	CASSLDGSSYNEQFF
TRBV12-3/TRBV12-4	TRBJ2-3	CASRWTGTPTDTQYF
TRBV5-1	TRBJ2-3	CASSLGGGRTDTQYF